Given below is one T cell receptor beta chain in context. Antigen: not known. The sample is drawn from a study of T-cell reconstitution after alpha-beta-depleted transplantation in children. General study points: One year after transplant, T-cell counts and diversity came mostly from newly produced T cells. Expanded graft clones numbering several hundred reportedly gave rise to alpha-beta T cells about two months after transplant. In some patients, recipient T cells and intrathymic progenitors surviving conditioning explained high day-60 diversity.

It was with unique molecular identifiers that the TCRbeta library was prepared. TCRdb ran MiXCR on the PCR reads and lists one entry per CDR3 protein. The sample contains 500,000 to 650,000 distinct CDR3 sequences, 10% to 15% of which appear only once. The CDR3 length is 16 residues. Germline CDR1 reads MNHEY; CDR2 reads SVGAGI. V dropped 4 bases and J dropped 4; count of bases not matched to a gene: 11. The source material was PBMCs, mostly from graft donor cells, sampled 360 days after TCRalphabeta/CD19-depleted stem cell transplant. The TCR was taken from a male patient under 18 who had a stem cell transplant for acute myeloid leukemia, so the T cells may come from the graft donor. The chain carries TRBV6-5 and TRBJ2-5; 8 positions agree with TRBD1. CDR3 sequence: CASSSMKGTGRETQYF. The CDR3 coding sequence is TGTGCCAGCAGTTCTATGAAAGGGACAGGACGAGAGACCCAGTACTTC.